This passage covers 10 T cell receptor beta chains from one sample sequenced in a study of blood T cell repertoires in COVID-19. Sequencing was performed with immunoSEQ multiplex PCR; in TCRdb, only in-frame clones are kept and a portion is missing. The data show roughly 100,000 clones, approximately 86% seen once. Sequencing input: peripheral blood. Source of these receptors: a woman between 50 and 59 years old with COVID-19, enrolled during active disease.

This clone was found once. The chain recombines TRBV7-3 with TRBJ1-1; 7 nucleotides align to TRBD1. The V gene's germline CDR1 is SGHTA and CDR2 FQGTGA. The CDR3 runs 14 residues. V was pared by 6 bases and J by 4 bases, with 8 bases of the junction left unmatched. The CDR3 sequence is CASRYTGDSTEAFF. The CDR3, as DNA: TGTGCCAGCAGGTACACAGGGGACAGCACTGAAGCTTTCTTT.

This sequence joins TRBV7-2 and TRBJ2-2, with 14 bases aligning to TRBD2. The CDR3 consists of 15 residues. After removal of 2 bases from V and 9 bases from J, the junction contained 2 bases not matched to a gene. Germline V gives CDR1 SGHTA, CDR2 FQGNSA. The CDR3 coding sequence is TGTGCCAGCAGCTTACGACTAGCGGGGGGGCGGGAGCTGTTTTTT. This translates into CASSLRLAGGRELFF.

V usage is TRBV7-2 and J usage is TRBJ1-4; maybe TRBD1 (5 bases). Germline CDR1 SGHTA, CDR2 FQGNSA. The CDR3 is made up of 14 amino acids. The ends were cut back, 6 bases at V and 3 bases at J, with 11 bases in the middle. The CDR3 loop is CASSQGFANEKLFF. In nucleotides, the CDR3 is TGTGCCAGCAGTCAGGGTTTTGCTAATGAAAAACTGTTTTTT. The full variable domain, its missing parts supplied by reference TRBV7-2 and TRBJ1-4, is GAGVSQSPSNKVTEKGKDVELRCDPISGHTALYWYRQSLGQGLEFLIYFQGNSAPDKSGLPSDRFSAERTGGSVSTLTIQRTQQEDSAVYLCASSQGFANEKLFFGSGTQLSVL.

CDR3: CASSFAGTMNTEAFF. The CDR3 DNA is TGTGCCAGCAGTTTCGCCGGGACTATGAACACTGAAGCTTTCTTT. The chain employs TRBV6-5 and TRBJ1-1; tentatively, D is TRBD1 (5 bases). Deletions cut 4 bases from V and 0 bases from J, with 12 bases between. The CDR3 spans 15 residues. Germline CDR1 reads MNHEY; CDR2 reads SVGAGI.

This clone was seen more than once but under ten times. This chain connects TRBV11-2 to TRBJ2-2, with D maybe TRBD2 (6 bases). Trimming removed 4 bases from V and 3 bases from J, with 9 bases in between. The CDR3 totals 14 residues. Germline values: CDR1 SGHAT, CDR2 FQNNGV. This chain's CDR3 is CASSYLAYTGELFF. CDR3 in DNA: TGTGCCAGCAGCTATCTAGCGTACACCGGGGAGCTGTTTTTT.

This clone came up once. The chain recombines TRBV30 with TRBJ2-1; TRBD2 agrees at 15 bases. The CDR3 consists of 15 residues. Germline loops: CDR1 GTSNPN, CDR2 SVGIG (reference sequence). Losses at the gene ends were 3 bases for V and 7 bases for J; bases not matched to a gene: 4. Here the CDR3 DNA reads TGTGCCTGGAGACGGACTAGCGGGGGGGGGAATGAGCAGTTCTTC. Translated, it gives CAWRRTSGGGNEQFF.

J is TRBJ1-4 and V is TRBV2; maybe TRBD1 (6 bases). Trimming removed 5 bases from V and 2 bases from J, with 9 bases in between. The CDR3 covers 14 residues. Germline V gene sequence: CDR1 SNHLY, CDR2 FYNNEI. For the CDR3, the DNA is TGTGCCAGCAGTATACAGGGCACTAATGAAAAACTGTTTTTT. This encodes CASSIQGTNEKLFF.

V usage is TRBV9 and J usage is TRBJ1-4; the D gene is possibly TRBD1 (6 bases). CDR1 is SGDLS and CDR2 is YYNGEE in the germline V gene. V was pared by 6 bases and J by 3 bases, with 12 bases between. The CDR3 sequence is 14 residues long. The CDR3 coding sequence is TGTGCCAGCACGCAGGGGTTGGCTAATGAAAAACTGTTTTTT. It encodes CASTQGLANEKLFF. The whole variable domain, filled in from reference TRBV9 and TRBJ1-4, reads DSGVTQTPKHLITATGQRVTLRCSPRSGDLSVYWYQQSLDQGLQFLIQYYNGEERAKGNILERFSAQQFPDLHSELNLSSLELGDSALYFCASTQGLANEKLFFGSGTQLSVL.

The V and J genes are TRBV11-2 and TRBJ2-7; tentative D call: TRBD2 (6 bases). Germline V gene lookup returns CDR1 SGHAT and CDR2 FQNNGV. CDR3 length: 14 residues. Trimming stripped 5 bases from V and 4 bases from J, with 15 bases between. The CDR3, as DNA: TGTGCCAGCAGCCAAGGACTACAGAGGTACGAGCAGTACTTC. This encodes CASSQGLQRYEQYF.

The V and J genes are TRBV14 and TRBJ2-1; no clear D. Germline V gene lookup returns CDR1 SGHDN and CDR2 FVKESK. The CDR3 is made up of 11 amino acids. V was pared by 6 bases and J by 7 bases, with 7 bases between. The chain's CDR3 is CASSLINEQFF. CDR3 coding DNA: TGTGCCAGCAGTCTTATTAATGAGCAGTTCTTC. The variable domain in full, with the rest retrieved from reference TRBV14 and TRBJ2-1, is EAGVTQFPSHSVIEKGQTVTLRCDPISGHDNLYWYRRVMGKEIKFLLHFVKESKQDESGMPNNRFLAERTGGTYSTLKVQPAELEDSGVYFCASSLINEQFFGPGTRLTVL.